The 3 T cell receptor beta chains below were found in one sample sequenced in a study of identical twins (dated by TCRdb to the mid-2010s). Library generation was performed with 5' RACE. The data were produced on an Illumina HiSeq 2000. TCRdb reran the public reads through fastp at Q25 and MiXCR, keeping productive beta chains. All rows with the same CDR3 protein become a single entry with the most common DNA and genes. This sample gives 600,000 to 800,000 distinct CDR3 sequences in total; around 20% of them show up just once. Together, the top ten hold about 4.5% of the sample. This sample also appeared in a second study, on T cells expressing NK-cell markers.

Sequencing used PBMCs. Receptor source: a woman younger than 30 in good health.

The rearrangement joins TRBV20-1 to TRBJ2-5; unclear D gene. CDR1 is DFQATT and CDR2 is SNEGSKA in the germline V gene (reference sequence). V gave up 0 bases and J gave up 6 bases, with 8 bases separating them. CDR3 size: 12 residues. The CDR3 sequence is CSARDPSKTQYF. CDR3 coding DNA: TGCAGTGCTAGAGACCCCAGTAAGACCCAGTACTTC.

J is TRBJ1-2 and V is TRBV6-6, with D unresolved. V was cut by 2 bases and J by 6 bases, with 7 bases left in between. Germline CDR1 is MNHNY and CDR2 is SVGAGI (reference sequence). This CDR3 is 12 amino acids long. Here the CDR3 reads CASSYTTDGYTF. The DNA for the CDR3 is TGTGCCAGCAGTTACACGACGGATGGCTACACCTTC.

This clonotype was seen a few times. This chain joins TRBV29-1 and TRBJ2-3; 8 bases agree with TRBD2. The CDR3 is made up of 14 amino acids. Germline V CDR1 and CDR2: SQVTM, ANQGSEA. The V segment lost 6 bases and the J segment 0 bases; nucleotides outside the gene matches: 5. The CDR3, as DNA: TGCAGCGTCTCCAAGCGGGGGAGCACAGATACGCAGTATTTT. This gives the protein CSVSKRGSTDTQYF.